The sequence of this T cell receptor (beta chain) was determined in a study of cytomegalovirus exposure and HLA in healthy donors. Overall study findings and caveats: The investigators catalogued 164 TCR beta chains as cytomegalovirus-associated. Later findings reportedly placed an Asian-associated ancestry cluster below the roughly 690-donor mean for N-insertions. Later on, an analysis tied 15,000 or so TCR beta sequences to HLA alleles at 0.05 false discovery rate. Some highly shared sequence variants likely arose as a pipeline artifact.

The PCR had 60 Vbeta and 13 Jbeta primers. Libraries were prepared by immunoSEQ multiplex PCR; TCRdb keeps only in-frame clonotypes and omits some of them. The sample carries fewer than 150,000 clones, more than 75% recorded once. Only a few counts were recorded for this clone. Its cognate antigen is unknown. V was pared by 5 bases and J by 6 bases, with 14 bases between. Germline CDR1 and CDR2: SNHLY and FYNNEI. The CDR3 is 14 residues long. The chain employs TRBV2 and TRBJ2-1; D is perhaps TRBD2 (6 bases). Sequencing was done on a sample of PBMCs. This TCR was sampled from a man aged 18 to 30 in good health and CMV-seronegative. This CDR3 reads CASSPPTAGNEQFF. For the CDR3, the DNA is TGTGCCAGCAGTCCACCGACAGCGGGCAATGAGCAGTTCTTC. The full variable domain, its missing parts supplied by reference TRBV2 and TRBJ2-1, is EPEVTQTPSHQVTQMGQEVILRCVPISNHLYFYWYRQILGQKVEFLVSFYNNEISEKSEIFDDQFSVERPDGSNFTLKIRSTKLEDSAMYFCASSPPTAGNEQFFGPGTRLTVL.